The 10 T cell receptor beta chains in this list originate from one sample, sequenced in a study of T cell changes during pregnancy in multiple sclerosis. Generated by immunoSEQ multiplex PCR, the TCRdb table keeps only in-frame clones and is missing some. The data hold about 100,000 clones, with approximately 94% observed a single time. Sample: peripheral blood, taken in the second trimester of pregnancy. The receptors originated from a female donor with multiple sclerosis, enrolled in a pregnancy study.

The chain has TRBV9 and TRBJ1-2; D uncertain. The ends were cut back, 0 bases at V and 0 bases at J, with 9 bases in the middle. Germline V gives CDR1 SGDLS, CDR2 YYNGEE. The CDR3 is made up of 15 amino acids. CDR3 in amino acids: CASSVGGTANYGYTF. CDR3 coding DNA: TGTGCCAGCAGCGTAGGTGGCACCGCTAACTATGGCTACACCTTC.

This sequence joins TRBV7-9 and TRBJ2-7; 9 bases align to TRBD2. Losses at the gene ends were 2 bases for V and 6 bases for J; bases not matched to a gene: 8. CDR1 and CDR2 from the germline V gene are SEHNR and FQNEAQ (reference sequence). This CDR3 region has 15 residues. CDR3 residues: CASSLIGGGASEQYF. The DNA of the CDR3 is TGTGCCAGCAGCTTAATTGGCGGGGGGGCCTCCGAGCAGTACTTC.

The chain is built from TRBV15 and TRBJ1-1, with a possible D match to TRBD1 (6 bases). In germline, CDR1 is LNHNV, CDR2 YYDKDF (reference sequence). The CDR3 is 14 amino acids. Deletions cut 1 base from V and 5 bases from J, with 11 bases between. DNA for the CDR3: TGTGCCACCAGCAGAGTCAGGGGCGGTACTGAAGCTTTCTTT. It yields the protein CATSRVRGGTEAFF.

The chain is built from TRBV7-3 and TRBJ2-1; 7 nucleotides align to TRBD2. CDR1 and CDR2 from the germline V gene are SGHTA and FQGTGA. Trimming took 6 bases from V and 2 from J; bases not matched to a gene: 7. The CDR3 has 15 amino acids. The CDR3 sequence: CASRGAGAAYNEQFF. The CDR3 DNA reads TGTGCCAGCAGGGGCGCGGGAGCCGCCTACAATGAGCAGTTCTTC.

This chain uses TRBV11-2 with TRBJ1-2; possible D gene TRBD1, 5 bases. The CDR3 contains 15 residues. V lost 4 bases to trimming and J lost 2 bases, with 14 bases between them. The V gene's germline CDR1 is SGHAT and CDR2 FQNNGV. The CDR3 DNA sequence: TGTGCCAGCAGCTCCCCCGTGGGGGGAAACTATGGCTACACCTTC. Protein product: CASSSPVGGNYGYTF. The variable domain in full, with the rest retrieved from reference TRBV11-2 and TRBJ1-2, is EAGVAQSPRYKIIEKRQSVAFWCNPISGHATLYWYQQILGQGPKLLIQFQNNGVVDDSQLPKDRFSAERLKGVDSTLKIQPAKLEDSAVYLCASSSPVGGNYGYTFGSGTRLTVV.

The rearrangement joins TRBV6-1 to TRBJ2-1; 9 positions agree with TRBD2. Germline V CDR1 and CDR2: MNHNS, SASEGT. The V segment lost 2 bases and the J segment 3 bases; nucleotides outside the gene matches: 8. This CDR3 has 17 amino acids. The CDR3 is CASSENGAGGFYNEQFF. The CDR3 coding sequence is TGTGCCAGCAGTGAAAATGGAGCGGGAGGCTTCTACAATGAGCAGTTCTTC.

The V gene is TRBV9, the J gene TRBJ1-2; D remains unclear. The germline V gene has CDR1 SGDLS and CDR2 YYNGEE. The V gene lost 0 bases and the J gene lost 0 bases, with 9 bases spanning the gap. The CDR3 spans 15 residues. The CDR3 bases are TGTGCCAGCAGCGTAGCTCCGCGGACTAACTATGGCTACACCTTC. It specifies CASSVAPRTNYGYTF.

The chain recombines TRBV29-1 with TRBJ2-7; possibly TRBD1 for D (6 bases). This CDR3 has 15 residues. Germline V gene data show CDR1 as SQVTM and CDR2 as ANQGSEA. Trimming removed 6 bases from V and 6 bases from J, with 24 bases in between. In nucleotides, the CDR3 is TGCAGCGTCCAGCCGGACAGTACGTGGTCGGGCGAGCAGTACTTC. Residues: CSVQPDSTWSGEQYF.

The V gene is TRBV6-5, the J gene TRBJ1-1; D not certain. Germline CDR1 reads MNHEY; CDR2 reads SVGAGI. The CDR3 consists of 12 residues. V lost 0 bases, J lost 8 bases, and 7 bases lay in between. The CDR3 region is CASSYSGREAFF. The DNA for the CDR3 is TGTGCCAGCAGTTACTCCGGCAGGGAAGCTTTCTTT.

This sequence joins TRBV7-3 and TRBJ1-1; 8 bases map to TRBD1. The germline V gene encodes CDR1 SGHTA and CDR2 FQGTGA. The CDR3 loop spans 15 amino acids. The V segment lost 1 base and the J segment 3 bases; nucleotides outside the gene matches: 4. The CDR3 here is CASSLSQGAYTEAFF. CDR3 nucleotides: TGTGCCAGCAGCTTAAGCCAGGGGGCGTACACTGAAGCTTTCTTT. The entire variable domain, with the rest obtained from reference TRBV7-3 and TRBJ1-1, is as follows: GAGVSQTPSNKVTEKGKYVELRCDPISGHTALYWYRQSLGQGPEFLIYFQGTGAADDSGLPNDRFFAVRPEGSVSTLKIQRTERGDSAVYLCASSLSQGAYTEAFFGQGTRLTVV.